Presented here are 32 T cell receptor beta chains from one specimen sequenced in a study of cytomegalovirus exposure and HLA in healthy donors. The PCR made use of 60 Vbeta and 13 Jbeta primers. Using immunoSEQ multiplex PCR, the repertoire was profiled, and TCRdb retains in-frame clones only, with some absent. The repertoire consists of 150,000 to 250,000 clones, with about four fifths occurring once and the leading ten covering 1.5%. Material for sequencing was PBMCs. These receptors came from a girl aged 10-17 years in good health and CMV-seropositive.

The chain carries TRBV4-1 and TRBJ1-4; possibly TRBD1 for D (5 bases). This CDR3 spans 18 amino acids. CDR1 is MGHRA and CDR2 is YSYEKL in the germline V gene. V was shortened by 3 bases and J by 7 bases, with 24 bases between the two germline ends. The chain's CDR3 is CASSQGPGAPLAGEKLFF. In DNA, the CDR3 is TGCGCCAGCAGCCAGGGACCGGGAGCCCCGCTGGCCGGTGAAAAACTGTTTTTT.

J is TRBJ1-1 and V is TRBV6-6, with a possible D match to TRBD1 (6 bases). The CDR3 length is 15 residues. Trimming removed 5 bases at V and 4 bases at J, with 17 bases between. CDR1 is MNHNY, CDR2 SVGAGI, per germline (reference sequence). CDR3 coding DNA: TGTGCCAGCAGTCGACCCACGGACAGATTCACTGAAGCTTTCTTT. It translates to CASSRPTDRFTEAFF.

CDR3 nucleotide sequence: TGTGCCAGCAGTGAACCGGGACTAGCTAAATACGAGCAGTACTTC. Amino acids: CASSEPGLAKYEQYF. The rearrangement links TRBV25-1 to TRBJ2-7, with 9 bases that match TRBD2. The CDR3 has 15 residues. Germline V lookup: CDR1 MGHDK, CDR2 SYGVNS. The J segment lost 4 bases and the V segment lost 2 bases, leaving 6 bases of the junction unmatched.

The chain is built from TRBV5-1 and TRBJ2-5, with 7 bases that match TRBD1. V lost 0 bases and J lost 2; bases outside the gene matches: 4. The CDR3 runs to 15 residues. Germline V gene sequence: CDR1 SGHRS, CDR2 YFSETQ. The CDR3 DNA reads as TGCGCCAGCAGCTTGGCAGACAGGGATCAAGAGACCCAGTACTTC. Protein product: CASSLADRDQETQYF.

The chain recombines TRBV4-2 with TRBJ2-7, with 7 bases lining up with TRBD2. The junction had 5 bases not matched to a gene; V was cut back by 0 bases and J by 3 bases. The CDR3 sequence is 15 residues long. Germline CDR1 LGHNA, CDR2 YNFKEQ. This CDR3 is CASSQEQTGGYEQYF. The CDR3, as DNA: TGTGCCAGCAGCCAAGAGCAGACGGGGGGCTACGAGCAGTACTTC.

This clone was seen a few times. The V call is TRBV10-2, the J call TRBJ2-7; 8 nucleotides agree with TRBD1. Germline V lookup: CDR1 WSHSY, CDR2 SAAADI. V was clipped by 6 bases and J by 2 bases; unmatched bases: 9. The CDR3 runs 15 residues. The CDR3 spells CASRVAGTGTYEQYF. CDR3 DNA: TGCGCCAGCAGGGTTGCCGGGACAGGCACCTACGAGCAGTACTTC.

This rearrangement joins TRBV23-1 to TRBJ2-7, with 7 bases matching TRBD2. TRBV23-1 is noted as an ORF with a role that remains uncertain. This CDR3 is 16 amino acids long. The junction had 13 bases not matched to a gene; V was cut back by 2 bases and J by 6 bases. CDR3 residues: CASSQVGEGRSSEQYF. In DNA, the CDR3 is TGCGCCAGCAGTCAAGTGGGGGAGGGGCGCTCTTCCGAGCAGTACTTC.

CDR3 loop: CASSGQGAYEQYF. CDR3 DNA sequence: TGCGCCAGCAGTGGACAGGGGGCCTACGAGCAGTACTTC. This sequence joins TRBV10-1 and TRBJ2-7; the match to TRBD1 covers 9 bases. In germline, CDR1 is WNHNN, CDR2 SYGVQD (reference sequence). This CDR3 region has 13 residues. After removal of 4 bases from V and 2 bases from J, the junction contained 0 bases not matched to a gene.

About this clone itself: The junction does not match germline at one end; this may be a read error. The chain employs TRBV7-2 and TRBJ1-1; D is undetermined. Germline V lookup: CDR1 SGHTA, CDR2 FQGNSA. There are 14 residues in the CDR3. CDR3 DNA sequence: TGTGCCAGCAGCTTAGCCCCCGGGAACTCTGAAGCTTTCTTT. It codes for CASSLAPGNSEAFF.

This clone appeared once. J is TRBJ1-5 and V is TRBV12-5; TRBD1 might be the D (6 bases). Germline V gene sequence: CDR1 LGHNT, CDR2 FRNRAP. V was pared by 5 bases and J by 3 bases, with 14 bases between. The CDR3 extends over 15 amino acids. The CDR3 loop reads CASGPRGGPNQPQHF. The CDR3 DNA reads TGTGCTAGTGGTCCACGGGGGGGGCCCAATCAGCCCCAGCATTTT.

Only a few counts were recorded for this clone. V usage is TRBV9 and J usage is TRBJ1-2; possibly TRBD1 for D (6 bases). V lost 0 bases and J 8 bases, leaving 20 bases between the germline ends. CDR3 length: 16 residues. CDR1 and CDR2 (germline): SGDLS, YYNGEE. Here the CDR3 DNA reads TGTGCCAGCAGCGTAGCTACAGGGAGCCGTTCTTGGGGCTACACCTTC. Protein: CASSVATGSRSWGYTF.

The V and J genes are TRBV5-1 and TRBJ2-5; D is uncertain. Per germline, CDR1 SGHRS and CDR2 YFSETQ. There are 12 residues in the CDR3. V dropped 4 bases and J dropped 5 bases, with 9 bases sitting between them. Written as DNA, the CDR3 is TGCGCCAGCAGCGTGGCCCGGGAGACCCAGTACTTC. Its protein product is CASSVARETQYF.

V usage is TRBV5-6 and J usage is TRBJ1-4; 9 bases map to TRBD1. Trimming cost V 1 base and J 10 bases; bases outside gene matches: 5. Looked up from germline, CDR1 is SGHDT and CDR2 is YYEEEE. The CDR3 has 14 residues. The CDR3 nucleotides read TGTGCCAGCAGCTTGCTACAGGGGGCTGGAAAACTGTTTTTT. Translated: CASSLLQGAGKLFF.

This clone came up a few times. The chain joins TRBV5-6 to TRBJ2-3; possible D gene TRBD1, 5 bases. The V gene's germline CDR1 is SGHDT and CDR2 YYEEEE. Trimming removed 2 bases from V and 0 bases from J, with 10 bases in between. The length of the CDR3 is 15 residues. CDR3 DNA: TGTGCCAGCAGCTTAGAAGGGGATAGCACAGATACGCAGTATTTT. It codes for CASSLEGDSTDTQYF.

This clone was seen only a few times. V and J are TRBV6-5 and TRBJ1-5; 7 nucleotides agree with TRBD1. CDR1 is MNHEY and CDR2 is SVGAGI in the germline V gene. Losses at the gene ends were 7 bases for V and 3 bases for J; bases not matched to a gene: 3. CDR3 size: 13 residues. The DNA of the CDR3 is TGTGCCAGCACGGGACAGCTCAATCAGCCCCAGCATTTT. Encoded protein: CASTGQLNQPQHF.

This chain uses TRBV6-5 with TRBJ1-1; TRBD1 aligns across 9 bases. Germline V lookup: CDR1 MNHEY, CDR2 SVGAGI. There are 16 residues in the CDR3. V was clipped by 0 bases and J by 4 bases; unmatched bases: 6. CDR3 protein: CASSYSLGTGSTEAFF. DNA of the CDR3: TGTGCCAGCAGTTACTCTCTTGGGACAGGGTCCACTGAAGCTTTCTTT.

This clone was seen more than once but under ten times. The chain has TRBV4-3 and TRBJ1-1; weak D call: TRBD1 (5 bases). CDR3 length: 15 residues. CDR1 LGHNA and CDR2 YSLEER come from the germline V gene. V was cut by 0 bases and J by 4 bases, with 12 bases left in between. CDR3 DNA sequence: TGCGCCAGCAGCCAAGATCTATGGGGGGGCACTGAAGCTTTCTTT. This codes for CASSQDLWGGTEAFF.

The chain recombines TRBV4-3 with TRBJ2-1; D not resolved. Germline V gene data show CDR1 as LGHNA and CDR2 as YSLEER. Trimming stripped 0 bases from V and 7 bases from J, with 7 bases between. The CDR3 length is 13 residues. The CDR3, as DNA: TGCGCCAGCAGCCAAGAGTGGGCGAATGAGCAGTTCTTC. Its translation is CASSQEWANEQFF.

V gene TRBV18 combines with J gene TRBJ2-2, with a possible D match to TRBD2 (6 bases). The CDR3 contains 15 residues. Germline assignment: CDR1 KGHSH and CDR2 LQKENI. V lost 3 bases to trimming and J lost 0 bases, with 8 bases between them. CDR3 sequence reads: CASSPGLANTGELFF. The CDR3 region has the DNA TGTGCCAGCTCACCGGGACTTGCGAACACCGGGGAGCTGTTTTTT. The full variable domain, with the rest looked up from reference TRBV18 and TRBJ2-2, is NAGVMQNPRHLVRRRGQEARLRCSPMKGHSHVYWYRQLPEEGLKFMVYLQKENIIDESGMPKERFSAEFPKEGPSILRIQQVVRGDSAAYFCASSPGLANTGELFFGEGSRLTVL.

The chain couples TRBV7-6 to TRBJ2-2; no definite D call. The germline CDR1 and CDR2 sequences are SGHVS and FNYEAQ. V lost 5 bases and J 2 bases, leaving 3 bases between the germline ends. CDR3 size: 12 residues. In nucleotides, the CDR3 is TGTGCCAGCAGCCCTAACACCGGGGAGCTGTTTTTT. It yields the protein CASSPNTGELFF.

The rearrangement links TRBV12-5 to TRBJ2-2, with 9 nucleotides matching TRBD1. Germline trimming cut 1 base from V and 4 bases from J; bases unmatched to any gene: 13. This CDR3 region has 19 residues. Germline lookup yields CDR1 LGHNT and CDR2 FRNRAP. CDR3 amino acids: CASGLGAKGTGQSTGELFF. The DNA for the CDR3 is TGTGCTAGTGGTTTGGGGGCCAAAGGGACAGGGCAGAGCACCGGGGAGCTGTTTTTT.

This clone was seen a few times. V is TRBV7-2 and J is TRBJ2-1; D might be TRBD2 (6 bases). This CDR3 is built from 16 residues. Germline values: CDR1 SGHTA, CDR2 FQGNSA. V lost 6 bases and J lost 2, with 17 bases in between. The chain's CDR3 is CASSFRAGRTYNEQFF. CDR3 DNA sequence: TGTGCCAGCAGTTTCAGGGCGGGGAGAACCTACAATGAGCAGTTCTTC.

CDR3 bases: TGCGCCAGCAGTGAGGAATTGCGGGGGGGCACAGATACGCAGTATTTT. As protein: CASSEELRGGTDTQYF. The chain recombines TRBV10-1 with TRBJ2-3; 8 bases are a match to TRBD2. The CDR3 has 16 residues. Germline CDR1 WNHNN, CDR2 SYGVQD (reference sequence). Unmatched junction bases numbered 5, after V lost 2 bases and J lost 1 base.

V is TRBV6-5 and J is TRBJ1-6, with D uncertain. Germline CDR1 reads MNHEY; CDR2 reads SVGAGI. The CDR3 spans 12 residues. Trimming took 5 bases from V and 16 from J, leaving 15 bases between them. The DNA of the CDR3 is TGTGCCAGCAGTCCCCCGCTGAGATCTCTCCACTTT. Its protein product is CASSPPLRSLHF.

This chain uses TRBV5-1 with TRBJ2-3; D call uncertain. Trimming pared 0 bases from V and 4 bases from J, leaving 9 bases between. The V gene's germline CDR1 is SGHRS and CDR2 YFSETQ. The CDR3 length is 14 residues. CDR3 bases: TGCGCCAGCAGCTTGGACTTTGCCCCAGATACGCAGTATTTT. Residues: CASSLDFAPDTQYF.

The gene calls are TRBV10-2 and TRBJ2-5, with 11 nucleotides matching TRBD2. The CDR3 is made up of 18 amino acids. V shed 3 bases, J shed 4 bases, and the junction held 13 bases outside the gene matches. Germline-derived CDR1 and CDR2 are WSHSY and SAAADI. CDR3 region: CASSEPYSLAGGLETQYF. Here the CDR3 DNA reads TGCGCCAGCAGTGAACCCTACTCCTTAGCGGGGGGGCTAGAGACCCAGTACTTC.

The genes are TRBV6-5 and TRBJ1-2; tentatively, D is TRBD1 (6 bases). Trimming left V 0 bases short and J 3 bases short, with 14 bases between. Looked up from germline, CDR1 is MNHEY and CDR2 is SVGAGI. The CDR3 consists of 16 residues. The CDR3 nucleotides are TGTGCCAGCAGTTACTCGACGATACAGGGAGACTATGGCTACACCTTC. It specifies CASSYSTIQGDYGYTF.

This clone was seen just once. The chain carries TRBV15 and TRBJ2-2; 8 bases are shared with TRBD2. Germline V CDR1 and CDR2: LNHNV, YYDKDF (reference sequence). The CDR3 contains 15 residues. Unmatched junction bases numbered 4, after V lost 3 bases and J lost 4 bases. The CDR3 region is CATSREGLATGELFF. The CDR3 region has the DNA TGTGCCACCAGCAGGGAAGGACTAGCCACCGGGGAGCTGTTTTTT.

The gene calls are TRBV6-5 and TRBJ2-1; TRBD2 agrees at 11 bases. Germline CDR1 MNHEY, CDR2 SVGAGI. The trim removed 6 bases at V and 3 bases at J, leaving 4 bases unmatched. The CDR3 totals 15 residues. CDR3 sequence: CASSPSGGFYNEQFF. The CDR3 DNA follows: TGTGCCAGCAGCCCTAGCGGGGGGTTCTACAATGAGCAGTTCTTC.

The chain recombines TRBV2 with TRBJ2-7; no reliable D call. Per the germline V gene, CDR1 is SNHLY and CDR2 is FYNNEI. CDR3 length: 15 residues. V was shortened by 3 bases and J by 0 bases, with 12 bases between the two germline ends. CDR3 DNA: TGTGCCAGCAGTGAGGGCAGCCTTAGCTCCTACGAGCAGTACTTC. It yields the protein CASSEGSLSSYEQYF.

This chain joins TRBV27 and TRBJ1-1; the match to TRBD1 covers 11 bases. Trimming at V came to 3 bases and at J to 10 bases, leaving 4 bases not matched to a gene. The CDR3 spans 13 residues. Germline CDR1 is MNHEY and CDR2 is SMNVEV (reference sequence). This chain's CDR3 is CASSLRTGGRAFF. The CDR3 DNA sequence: TGTGCCAGCAGTTTGCGGACAGGGGGCCGAGCTTTCTTT.

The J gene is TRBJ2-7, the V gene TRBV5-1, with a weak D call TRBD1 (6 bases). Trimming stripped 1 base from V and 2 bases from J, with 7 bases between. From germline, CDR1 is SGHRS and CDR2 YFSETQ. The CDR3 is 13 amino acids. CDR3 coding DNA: TGCGCCAGCAGCTTGAGACAGGCCTACGAGCAGTACTTC. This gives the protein CASSLRQAYEQYF.